One sample yielded the 22 T cell receptor beta chains listed below, sequenced in a study of T cells after yellow fever vaccination. Each CDR3 protein gets one entry after TCRdb re-called the 5' RACE reads with MiXCR. The sample shows about 580,000 distinct CDR3 sequences, 17% of them seen only once. The sequencing used PBMCs, collected 4 to 6 days after the first yellow fever vaccination. Every receptor here comes from a man aged 18 to 35 who received the YFV17D yellow fever vaccine.

V usage is TRBV7-9 and J usage is TRBJ2-5; D may be TRBD1 (5 bases). Germline V lookup: CDR1 SEHNR, CDR2 FQNEAQ (reference sequence). The CDR3 loop spans 17 amino acids. Trimming removed 5 bases at V and 1 base at J, with 20 bases between. The CDR3 here is CASSQLDGHRSQETQYF. The CDR3, as DNA: TGTGCCAGCAGCCAACTCGACGGACACCGTTCCCAAGAGACCCAGTACTTC. The full variable domain, in which reference TRBV7-9 and TRBJ2-5 provide the parts outside the CDR3, is DTGVSQNPRHKITKRGQNVTFRCDPISEHNRLYWYRQTLGQGPEFLTYFQNEAQLEKSRLLSDRFSAERPKGSFSTLEIQRTEQGDSAMYLCASSQLDGHRSQETQYFGPGTRLLVL.

The rearrangement uses TRBV6-1 and TRBJ2-3; D call uncertain. Germline CDR1 and CDR2: MNHNS and SASEGT. This CDR3 spans 12 amino acids. Between the trimmed V and J ends, which lost 2 bases and 4 bases, there was a span of 4 bases. CDR3 sequence reads: CASSERADTQYF. CDR3 coding DNA: TGTGCCAGCAGTGAAAGGGCAGATACGCAGTATTTT.

V usage is TRBV7-6 and J usage is TRBJ1-6; tentative D call: TRBD1 (5 bases). CDR3 length: 16 amino acids. CDR1 is SGHVS and CDR2 is FNYEAQ in the germline V gene. Trimming stripped 2 bases from V and 7 bases from J, with 15 bases between. The CDR3 DNA reads as TGTGCCAGCAGCTTATTTCAAGGGGAACCCAATTCACCCCTCCACTTT. It yields the protein CASSLFQGEPNSPLHF.

The rearrangement links TRBV12-3 or TRBV12-4 to TRBJ2-5, with 9 bases that match TRBD1. The CDR3 is 15 amino acids. V shed 5 bases, J shed 5 bases, and the junction held 9 bases outside the gene matches. The CDR3 DNA reads as TGTGCCAGCAGTCCCCACAGGGGGCTATTGGAGACCCAGTACTTC. It codes for CASSPHRGLLETQYF.

The table lists this clonotype with many counts. This chain links TRBV7-9 with TRBJ1-2, with TRBD1 matching 7 bases. Germline V gives CDR1 SEHNR, CDR2 FQNEAQ (reference sequence). The junction had 4 bases not matched to a gene; V was cut back by 6 bases and J by 6 bases. The CDR3 runs 12 residues. CDR3 region: CASSRTGDGYTF. DNA for the CDR3: TGTGCCAGCAGTAGAACAGGGGATGGCTACACCTTC.

This clonotype was picked up many times. This chain links TRBV12-3 or TRBV12-4 with TRBJ1-6; D is unresolved. This CDR3 is built from 12 residues. The ends were cut back, 5 bases at V and 4 bases at J, with 3 bases in the middle. CDR3 DNA: TGTGCCAGCAGTCAGTATAATTCACCCCTCCACTTT. Protein: CASSQYNSPLHF.

This clonotype was recorded a few times. The V gene is TRBV11-2, the J gene TRBJ1-1, with 9 positions matching TRBD1. This CDR3 spans 16 amino acids. V was clipped by 0 bases and J by 6 bases; unmatched bases: 8. The germline CDR1 and CDR2 sequences are SGHAT and FQNNGV. This CDR3 reads CASSLDFGQGFAEAFF. The CDR3 nucleotides are TGTGCCAGCAGCTTAGATTTCGGACAGGGGTTCGCTGAAGCTTTCTTT.

The CDR3 coding sequence is TGTGCCAGCAGCTTAAGGCGGGACAGGGGCCACGAGCAGTACTTC. Protein: CASSLRRDRGHEQYF. This sequence joins TRBV7-2 and TRBJ2-7, with 10 bases aligning to TRBD1. Germline loops: CDR1 SGHTA, CDR2 FQGNSA. There are 15 residues in the CDR3. V trimming: 2 bases; J trimming: 5 bases; junction bases outside the gene matches: 6.

This clonotype was observed a few times. The V call is TRBV7-9, the J call TRBJ2-5; no definite D call. The germline CDR1 and CDR2 sequences are SEHNR and FQNEAQ (reference sequence). The CDR3 covers 13 residues. Trimming took 5 bases from V and 5 from J, leaving 12 bases between them. The CDR3 spells CASSPDPEETQYF. For the CDR3, the DNA is TGTGCCAGCAGCCCGGACCCAGAGGAGACCCAGTACTTC.

This rearrangement joins TRBV5-1 to TRBJ1-1; 9 bases are shared with TRBD1. The germline V gene has CDR1 SGHRS and CDR2 YFSETQ. Germline trimming cut 2 bases from V and 0 bases from J; bases unmatched to any gene: 14. The CDR3 runs to 19 residues. The CDR3 is CASSLKRPDRGGMNTEAFF. The CDR3 DNA sequence: TGCGCCAGCAGCTTAAAGCGCCCGGACAGGGGAGGAATGAACACTGAAGCTTTCTTT.

This clonotype has a count of ten or more. The chain carries TRBV27 and TRBJ1-4; D is unresolved. This CDR3 spans 15 amino acids. Germline V gene data show CDR1 as MNHEY and CDR2 as SMNVEV (reference sequence). Trimming removed 3 bases at V and 8 bases at J, with 16 bases between. The CDR3 reads CASSFVTGIGEKLFF. CDR3 DNA: TGTGCCAGCAGTTTTGTCACGGGGATCGGGGAAAAACTGTTTTTT. The full variable domain, completed using reference TRBV27 and TRBJ1-4, is EAQVTQNPRYLITVTGKKLTVTCSQNMNHEYMSWYRQDPGLGLRQIYYSMNVEVTDKGDVPEGYKVSRKEKRNFPLILESPSPNQTSLYFCASSFVTGIGEKLFFGSGTQLSVL.

The rearrangement links TRBV5-1 to TRBJ2-4; D is undetermined. CDR3 size: 13 residues. Per the germline V gene, CDR1 is SGHRS and CDR2 is YFSETQ. V was pared by 2 bases and J by 1 base, with 4 bases between. The CDR3 DNA reads as TGCGCCAGCAGCTTCAGGGCCAAAAACATTCAGTACTTC. Protein sequence: CASSFRAKNIQYF.

This clonotype has only a few counts. The V gene is TRBV20-1, the J gene TRBJ2-2, with 11 bases that match TRBD2. The CDR3 runs 17 residues. Germline-derived CDR1 and CDR2 are DFQATT and SNEGSKA (reference sequence). V shed 2 bases and J 0 bases; nucleotides not matched to a gene: 5. Here the CDR3 DNA reads TGCAGTGCTAGACGGGGTAGCGGGGGGGCGAACACCGGGGAGCTGTTTTTT. Amino acids: CSARRGSGGANTGELFF.

This clonotype has at least ten counts. V is TRBV5-1 and J is TRBJ2-5; D uncertain. The V end lost 0 bases, the J end lost 7 bases, and 10 bases lay between the germline ends. Germline CDR1 SGHRS, CDR2 YFSETQ. This CDR3 has 13 residues. CDR3 DNA: TGCGCCAGCAGCTTGGCTGGGTTGGCGACCCAGTACTTC. This codes for CASSLAGLATQYF.

The chain has TRBV6-1 and TRBJ2-7; 8 nucleotides line up with TRBD2. Germline V gene data show CDR1 as MNHNS and CDR2 as SASEGT. The CDR3 loop spans 13 amino acids. J was trimmed by 5 bases and V by 6 bases; bases with no gene match: 6. The CDR3 DNA reads TGTGCCAGCAGGGCAAGCGGGGGCAACGAGCAGTACGTC. Translation gives CASRASGGNEQYV.

This clonotype was detected only a few times. The chain couples TRBV6-5 to TRBJ1-1, with D uncertain. V was pared by 1 base and J by 4 bases, with 7 bases between. CDR3 length equals 13 residues. Germline CDR1 reads MNHEY; CDR2 reads SVGAGI. The CDR3 nucleotides are TGTGCCAGCAGTTACTACGGCGGCACTGAAGCTTTCTTT. As protein: CASSYYGGTEAFF.

This clonotype appeared many times. The chain employs TRBV4-1 and TRBJ2-1, with 7 nucleotides matching TRBD2. Germline V gene lookup returns CDR1 MGHRA and CDR2 YSYEKL. The CDR3 spans 15 residues. Trimming took 8 bases from V and 8 from J; bases not matched to a gene: 15. CDR3 nucleotide sequence: TGCGCCAGCCGCCCGGTCCTAGCGGCAATTCATGAGCAGTTCTTC. Encoded protein: CASRPVLAAIHEQFF.

This chain joins TRBV5-1 and TRBJ2-5; D unresolved. Trimming removed 0 bases from V and 3 bases from J, with 6 bases in between. Germline V gene data show CDR1 as SGHRS and CDR2 as YFSETQ. This CDR3 is built from 13 residues. The CDR3 reads CASSLVMEETQYF. The CDR3 DNA is TGCGCCAGCAGCTTGGTTATGGAAGAGACCCAGTACTTC.

This clonotype was observed once. This chain links TRBV5-1 with TRBJ2-5; D might be TRBD1 (6 bases). The CDR3 runs 15 residues. Trimming stripped 4 bases from V and 0 bases from J, with 13 bases between. Germline-derived CDR1 and CDR2 are SGHRS and YFSETQ. DNA of the CDR3: TGCGCCAGCAGCATCAACAGGGCCCACCAAGAGACCCAGTACTTC. As protein: CASSINRAHQETQYF.

This clonotype was counted only a few times. This chain uses TRBV29-1 with TRBJ2-1, with D tentatively TRBD1 (5 bases). The CDR3 spans 12 residues. Germline V CDR1 and CDR2: SQVTM, ANQGSEA. Trimming removed 3 bases at V and 10 bases at J, with 13 bases between. This CDR3 reads CSVDIREDEQFF. The CDR3 bases are TGCAGCGTTGACATCAGGGAAGACGAGCAGTTCTTC.

V is TRBV7-8 and J is TRBJ2-1, with TRBD2 as a possible D gene (5 bases). There are 14 residues in the CDR3. Trimming removed 0 bases at V and 8 bases at J, with 11 bases between. Germline loops: CDR1 SGHVS, CDR2 FQNEAQ. CDR3 protein: CASSLALRDYEQFF. Written as DNA, the CDR3 is TGTGCCAGCAGCTTAGCGCTGAGGGATTATGAGCAGTTCTTC.

The chain carries TRBV28 and TRBJ2-7; 7 nucleotides align to TRBD1. Germline V gene sequence: CDR1 MDHEN, CDR2 SYDVKM. The CDR3 has 11 amino acids. This CDR3 reads CASSATGTLNV. The CDR3 bases are TGTGCCAGCAGTGCGACAGGGACGTTGAACGTC.